The clone carrying this T cell receptor beta chain was seen ten or more times. No antigen is known for it. A universal primer site arose from template switching, and cDNA bore unique molecular identifiers. Via MiXCR, TCRdb re-called the 5' RACE reads, giving one row per CDR3 protein. Of a few hundred thousand distinct CDR3 sequences listed, around 18% are singletons. The data derive from a study of identical twins. Study outcomes and limitations: Models predicted too little out-of-frame TCR alpha sharing in monozygotic twins. While abundant cord blood beta clonotypes carried fewer insertions, memory repertoires showed no such pattern.

The source is a man aged 45 to 65 in good health. The sample comprised naive T cells sorted from blood.

CDR3 protein: CASSLTGQVNSPLHF. Written as DNA, the CDR3 is TGCGCCAGCAGCTTGACCGGACAGGTTAATTCACCCCTCCACTTT. The chain couples TRBV5-1 to TRBJ1-6; TRBD1 aligns across 7 bases. The V segment lost 1 base and the J segment 6 bases; nucleotides outside the gene matches: 4. There are 15 residues in the CDR3. Germline V gene data show CDR1 as SGHRS and CDR2 as YFSETQ.